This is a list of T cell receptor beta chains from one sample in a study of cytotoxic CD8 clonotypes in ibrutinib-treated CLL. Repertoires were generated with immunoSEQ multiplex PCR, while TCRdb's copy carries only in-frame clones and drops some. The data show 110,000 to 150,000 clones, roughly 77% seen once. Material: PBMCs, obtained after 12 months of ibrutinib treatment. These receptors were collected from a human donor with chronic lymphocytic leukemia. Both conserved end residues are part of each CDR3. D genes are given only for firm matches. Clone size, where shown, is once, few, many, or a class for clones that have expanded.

CDR3aa: CASSLEQPNQPQHF; CDR3nt: TGTGCCAGCAGCTTAGAACAGCCCAATCAGCCCCAGCATTTT; abundance: few; j_gene: TRBJ1-5; v_gene: TRBV7-9; d_gene: NA
CDR3aa: CASSIGQGAFYTEAFF; CDR3nt: TGTGCCAGTAGTATAGGGCAGGGGGCTTTTTATACTGAAGCTTTCTTT; abundance: NA; j_gene: TRBJ1-1; v_gene: TRBV19; d_gene: TRBD1
CDR3aa: CASSVGNSGGQETQYF; CDR3nt: TGTGCCAGCAGCGTAGGGAATAGCGGGGGGCAAGAGACCCAGTACTTC; abundance: NA; j_gene: TRBJ2-5; v_gene: TRBV9; d_gene: TRBD2
CDR3aa: CASTHGNNEQFF; CDR3nt: TGTGCCAGCACCCACGGGAACAATGAGCAGTTCTTC; abundance: NA; j_gene: TRBJ2-1; v_gene: TRBV6-5; d_gene: NA
CDR3aa: CASSHRGIGNQPQHF; CDR3nt: TGTGCCAGCAGTCATAGGGGGATCGGCAATCAGCCCCAGCATTTT; abundance: many; j_gene: TRBJ1-5; v_gene: TRBV28; d_gene: NA
CDR3aa: CASSRTRNEQFF; CDR3nt: TGTGCCAGCAGCCGTACTAGAAATGAGCAGTTCTTC; abundance: NA; j_gene: TRBJ2-1; v_gene: TRBV7-2; d_gene: NA
CDR3aa: CASRGQGTSYEQYF; CDR3nt: TGTGCCAGCAGGGGACAGGGGACCTCCTACGAGCAGTACTTC; abundance: NA; j_gene: TRBJ2-7; v_gene: TRBV28; d_gene: TRBD1
CDR3aa: CASSFPGQPNTEAFF; CDR3nt: TGTGCCAGCAGTTTCCCGGGACAGCCCAACACTGAAGCTTTCTTT; abundance: NA; j_gene: TRBJ1-1; v_gene: TRBV28; d_gene: TRBD1
CDR3aa: CASSVVQGSSYNEQFF; CDR3nt: TGTGCCAGCAGCGTAGTCCAGGGGAGCTCCTACAATGAGCAGTTCTTC; abundance: NA; j_gene: TRBJ2-1; v_gene: TRBV9; d_gene: NA
CDR3aa: CASSLNSGYNQPQHF; CDR3nt: TGTGCCAGCAGCTTAAATTCGGGGTATAATCAGCCCCAGCATTTT; abundance: NA; j_gene: TRBJ1-5; v_gene: TRBV13; d_gene: NA
CDR3aa: CASSTTISGNTIYF; CDR3nt: TGTGCCAGCAGCACCACAATCTCTGGAAACACCATATATTTT; abundance: NA; j_gene: TRBJ1-3; v_gene: TRBV6-5; d_gene: NA
CDR3aa: CASSLTAGNTIYF; CDR3nt: TGCGCCAGCAGTCTAACGGCTGGAAACACCATATATTTT; abundance: NA; j_gene: TRBJ1-3; v_gene: TRBV23-1; d_gene: NA
CDR3aa: CASSQVWDAPYEQYF; CDR3nt: TGCGCCAGCAGCCAAGTTTGGGATGCGCCCTACGAGCAGTACTTC; abundance: NA; j_gene: TRBJ2-7; v_gene: TRBV4-1; d_gene: NA
CDR3aa: CASNELGPGELFF; CDR3nt: TGTGCCAGCAACGAACTAGGTCCAGGGGAGCTGTTTTTT; abundance: NA; j_gene: TRBJ2-2; v_gene: TRBV7-2; d_gene: NA
CDR3aa: CASSPRVGYNSPLHF; CDR3nt: TGTGCCAGCAGCCCCAGGGTCGGGTATAATTCACCCCTCCACTTT; abundance: once; j_gene: TRBJ1-6; v_gene: TRBV14; d_gene: NA
CDR3aa: CASRAGELDTQYF; CDR3nt: TGTGCCAGCAGGGCGGGAGAGCTAGATACGCAGTATTTT; abundance: NA; j_gene: TRBJ2-3; v_gene: TRBV4-2; d_gene: TRBD2
CDR3aa: CASRGGEQYF; CDR3nt: TGTGCCAGCAGAGGGGGGGAGCAGTACTTC; abundance: NA; j_gene: TRBJ2-7; v_gene: TRBV2; d_gene: NA
CDR3aa: CAWSSAFRGSPLHF; CDR3nt: TGTGCCTGGAGTTCGGCCTTTAGGGGTTCACCCCTCCACTTT; abundance: NA; j_gene: TRBJ1-6; v_gene: TRBV30; d_gene: NA
CDR3aa: CASSPWIRTGDYEKLFF; CDR3nt: TGTGCCAGCAGCCCATGGATTAGGACAGGGGACTATGAAAAACTGTTTTTT; abundance: NA; j_gene: TRBJ1-4; v_gene: TRBV5-6; d_gene: TRBD1
CDR3aa: CASSITTGGRTEAFF; CDR3nt: TGTGCCAGCTCAATCACGACAGGGGGAAGGACTGAAGCTTTCTTT; abundance: NA; j_gene: TRBJ1-1; v_gene: TRBV18; d_gene: TRBD1
CDR3aa: CAISESGVNSNQPQHF; CDR3nt: TGTGCCATCAGTGAGTCGGGGGTTAATAGCAATCAGCCCCAGCATTTT; abundance: NA; j_gene: TRBJ1-5; v_gene: TRBV10-3; d_gene: NA
CDR3aa: CASSQGPSGGYNEQFF; CDR3nt: TGCGCCAGCAGCCAAGGTCCTAGCGGGGGGTACAATGAGCAGTTCTTC; abundance: NA; j_gene: TRBJ2-1; v_gene: TRBV4-1; d_gene: TRBD2
CDR3aa: CASSVGGTSGNTIYF; CDR3nt: TGTGCCAGCAGCGTAGGCGGAACCTCTGGAAACACCATATATTTT; abundance: NA; j_gene: TRBJ1-3; v_gene: TRBV9; d_gene: NA
CDR3aa: CASSWLAGGYNEQFF; CDR3nt: TGTGCCAGCAGTTGGCTAGCGGGGGGTTACAATGAGCAGTTCTTC; abundance: NA; j_gene: TRBJ2-1; v_gene: TRBV27; d_gene: TRBD2
CDR3aa: CASSRDWAAGELFF; CDR3nt: TGTGCCAGCAGCCGGGACTGGGCGGCCGGGGAGCTGTTTTTT; abundance: NA; j_gene: TRBJ2-2; v_gene: TRBV7-9; d_gene: NA
CDR3aa: CASSEGRIAYTIYF; CDR3nt: TGTGCCAGCAGTGAAGGGCGGATTGCCTACACCATATATTTT; abundance: NA; j_gene: TRBJ1-3; v_gene: TRBV6-1; d_gene: NA
CDR3aa: CASLTLRGTGVGGGTDTQYF; CDR3nt: TGTGCCAGCCTGACGTTACGGGGGACAGGAGTAGGGGGTGGCACAGATACGCAGTATTTT; abundance: NA; j_gene: TRBJ2-3; v_gene: TRBV28; d_gene: TRBD1
CDR3aa: CASLAWGPGEKLFF; CDR3nt: TGTGCCAGCCTTGCATGGGGACCGGGCGAAAAACTGTTTTTT; abundance: NA; j_gene: TRBJ1-4; v_gene: TRBV6-6; d_gene: NA
CDR3aa: CASSQDPAGVRETQYF; CDR3nt: TGCGCCAGCAGCCAAGATCCAGCGGGAGTCCGAGAGACCCAGTACTTC; abundance: NA; j_gene: TRBJ2-5; v_gene: TRBV4-1; d_gene: TRBD2
CDR3aa: CASSILQGSLYGYTF; CDR3nt: TGTGCCAGTAGTATCCTACAGGGGAGCCTCTATGGCTACACCTTC; abundance: many; j_gene: TRBJ1-2; v_gene: TRBV19; d_gene: TRBD1
CDR3aa: CASSSTSQQWAETF; CDR3nt: TGTGCCAGCAGCTCTACCTCACAACAGTGGGCAGAGACCTTC; abundance: once; j_gene: TRBJ1-2; v_gene: TRBV7-9; d_gene: NA
CDR3aa: CASSPGQGTEQYF; CDR3nt: TGTGCCAGCAGCCCCGGACAGGGGACCGAGCAGTACTTC; abundance: NA; j_gene: TRBJ2-7; v_gene: TRBV7-2; d_gene: TRBD1
CDR3aa: CASSVSGTGGLFSGNTIYF; CDR3nt: TGTGCCAGCAGCGTTTCCGGGACAGGGGGTTTATTTTCTGGAAACACCATATATTTT; abundance: NA; j_gene: TRBJ1-3; v_gene: TRBV9; d_gene: TRBD1
CDR3aa: CASQPGTALSPLHF; CDR3nt: TGTGCCAGCCAACCCGGGACAGCGTTGTCACCCCTCCACTTT; abundance: few; j_gene: TRBJ1-6; v_gene: TRBV27; d_gene: TRBD1
CDR3aa: CASSPSVGANVLTF; CDR3nt: TGTGCCAGCAGCCCATCAGTAGGGGCCAACGTCCTGACTTTC; abundance: once; j_gene: TRBJ2-6; v_gene: TRBV7-2; d_gene: NA
CDR3aa: CASSPPNSRTGLNQPQHF; CDR3nt: TGTGCCAGCTCACCACCGAATTCCCGGACGGGACTCAATCAGCCCCAGCATTTT; abundance: once; j_gene: TRBJ1-5; v_gene: TRBV18; d_gene: NA
CDR3aa: CASRLSGTGVSYEQYF; CDR3nt: TGTGCCAGCAGGCTATCCGGGACAGGAGTCTCCTACGAGCAGTACTTC; abundance: once; j_gene: TRBJ2-7; v_gene: TRBV7-9; d_gene: TRBD1
CDR3aa: CASSPNYEQYF; CDR3nt: TGTGCCAGCAGTCCTAACTACGAGCAGTACTTC; abundance: NA; j_gene: TRBJ2-7; v_gene: TRBV7-2; d_gene: NA
CDR3aa: CASRRDRVYEQYF; CDR3nt: TGTGCCAGCAGACGGGACAGGGTCTACGAGCAGTACTTC; abundance: NA; j_gene: TRBJ2-7; v_gene: TRBV28; d_gene: TRBD1
CDR3aa: CAIKVSPNGGEQFF; CDR3nt: TGTGCCATCAAAGTGAGCCCAAATGGTGGTGAGCAGTTCTTC; abundance: NA; j_gene: TRBJ2-1; v_gene: TRBV10-3; d_gene: NA